This T cell receptor (beta chain) stems from a study of T cells in Graves' hyperthyroidism and ophthalmopathy. In the study overall: Upon initial diagnosis and before any treatment, peripheral blood was collected.

CDR1 SGHNT and CDR2 YENEEA come from the germline V gene. V shed 9 bases and J shed 6 bases, with 7 bases lying between them. The CDR3 has 10 residues. Patients showing uncontrolled infection, other autoimmune disease, pregnancy or lactation were ineligible. There were TCR beta CDR3 regions amplified from RNA transcripts. HTBI primers were the set used in a first-round RT-PCR of the TCR CDR3. Each CDR3 protein gets one entry after TCRdb re-called the multiplex PCR reads with MiXCR. The table lists 730,000 or so distinct CDR3 sequences, around 19% of them singletons, with about a sixth in the top ten. Sequencing was performed on blood. The origin of this receptor is a woman in her forties or fifties with Graves' hyperthyroidism that later progressed to Graves' ophthalmopathy. This rearrangement joins TRBV11-3 to TRBJ2-3; D gene uncertain. The CDR3 protein is CAREVDTQYF. The CDR3 nucleotides read TGTGCCAGGGAAGTTGATACGCAGTATTTT.